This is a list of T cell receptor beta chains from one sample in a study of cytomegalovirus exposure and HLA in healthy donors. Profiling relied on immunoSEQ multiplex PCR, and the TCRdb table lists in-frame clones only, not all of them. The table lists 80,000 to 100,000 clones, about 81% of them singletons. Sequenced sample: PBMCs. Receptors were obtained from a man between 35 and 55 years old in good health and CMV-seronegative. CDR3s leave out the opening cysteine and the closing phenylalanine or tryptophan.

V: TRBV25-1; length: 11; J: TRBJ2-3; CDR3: ASRRQGTDTQY
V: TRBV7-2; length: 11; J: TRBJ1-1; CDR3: ASRLERNTEAF
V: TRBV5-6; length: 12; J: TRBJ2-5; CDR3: ASSDGIGEETQY
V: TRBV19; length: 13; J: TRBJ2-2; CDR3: ASSTLGRGTGELF
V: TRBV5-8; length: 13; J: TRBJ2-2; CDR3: ASSLKGWYTGELF
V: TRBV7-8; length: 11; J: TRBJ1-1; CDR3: ASGDRINTEAF
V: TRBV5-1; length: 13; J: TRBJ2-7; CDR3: ASSKTGGSTYEQY
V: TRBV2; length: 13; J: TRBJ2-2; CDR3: ASSVSAGNTGELF
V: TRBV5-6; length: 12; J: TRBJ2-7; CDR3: ASSLSRDSYEQY
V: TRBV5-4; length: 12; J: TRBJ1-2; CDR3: ASTSDISNYGYT
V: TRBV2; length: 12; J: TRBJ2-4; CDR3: ASSESYRENIQY
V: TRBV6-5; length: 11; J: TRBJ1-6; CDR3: ASSSTANSPLH
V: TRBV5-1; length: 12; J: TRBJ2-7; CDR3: ASSLLGQDYEQY
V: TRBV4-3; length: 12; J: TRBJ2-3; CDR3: ASSRRDFTDTQY
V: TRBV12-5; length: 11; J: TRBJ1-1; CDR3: ASGTGQGLLAF
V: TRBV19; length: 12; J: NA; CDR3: ASSISVRSYEQY
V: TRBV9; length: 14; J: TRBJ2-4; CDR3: ASSVGPKIAKNIQY
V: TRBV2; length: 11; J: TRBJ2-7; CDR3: ASSVTVGYEQY
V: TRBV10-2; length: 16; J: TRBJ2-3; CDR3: ASSGQTLAGGASDTQY
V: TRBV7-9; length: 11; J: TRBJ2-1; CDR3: SSSPYLYNEQF
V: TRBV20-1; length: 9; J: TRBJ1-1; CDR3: SARPGQEAF
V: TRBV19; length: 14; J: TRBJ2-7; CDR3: ASSTRQAAGSYEQY
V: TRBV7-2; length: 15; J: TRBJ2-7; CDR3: ASSLSTPGQGWYEQY
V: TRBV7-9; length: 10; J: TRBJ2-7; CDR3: ASSQDSYEQY
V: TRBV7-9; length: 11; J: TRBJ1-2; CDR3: ASSLEVDGGPT
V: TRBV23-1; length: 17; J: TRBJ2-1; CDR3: ASSTHSIRTSGGYNEQF
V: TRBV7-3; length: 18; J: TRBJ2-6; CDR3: ASSLIPGGSPRSGANVLT
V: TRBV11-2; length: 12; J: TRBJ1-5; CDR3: ASSQGRFGQPQH
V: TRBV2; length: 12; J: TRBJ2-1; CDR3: ASTEGGGDSEQF
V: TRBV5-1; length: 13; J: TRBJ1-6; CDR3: ASSPGAGPSSPLH
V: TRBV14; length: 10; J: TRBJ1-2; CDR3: ASSQRYHGYT
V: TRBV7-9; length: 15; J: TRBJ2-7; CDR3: ASSFTPSGISSYEQY
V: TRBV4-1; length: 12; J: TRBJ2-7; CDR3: ASSPRQGPYEQY
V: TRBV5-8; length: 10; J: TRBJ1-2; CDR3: ASSLAFRGYT
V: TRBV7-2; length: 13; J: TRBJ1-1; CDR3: ASSSRQPLVAEAF
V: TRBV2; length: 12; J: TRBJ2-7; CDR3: AISDRGRTHEQY
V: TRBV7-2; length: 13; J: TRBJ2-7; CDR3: ASTIIPGGAHEQY
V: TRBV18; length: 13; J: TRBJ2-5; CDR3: ASSPGLAGAETQY
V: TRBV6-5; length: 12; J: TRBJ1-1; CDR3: ASSYSDSYNPAF
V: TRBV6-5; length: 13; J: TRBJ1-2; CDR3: ASSYTRGGGYGYT
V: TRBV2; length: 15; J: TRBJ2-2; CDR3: ASSEARTGTNTGELF
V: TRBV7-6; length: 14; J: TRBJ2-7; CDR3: ASSLLAGGPAYEQY
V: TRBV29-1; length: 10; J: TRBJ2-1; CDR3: SGTGDYNEQF
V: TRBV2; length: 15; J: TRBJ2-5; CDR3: ASSDGSRVGRGETQY
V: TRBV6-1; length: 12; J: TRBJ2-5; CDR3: ASSKDSVQETQY
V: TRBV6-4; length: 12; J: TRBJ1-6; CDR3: ASSVSPGNSPLH
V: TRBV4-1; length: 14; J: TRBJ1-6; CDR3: ASSHQGTSYNSPLH
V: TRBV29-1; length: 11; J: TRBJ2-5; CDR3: SVVRQGPETQY